This T cell receptor beta chain was retrieved from a study of regulatory T cells in long-lasting Graves disease. Study observations and caveats: Favored usage of TRBV28, TRBJ1-2 and TRBJ2-5 was recorded in persistent disease. Persistent Graves' patients showed less TCR diversity than newly diagnosed ones.

In building TCR beta libraries, iRepertoire HTBI primers were used together with Arm-PCR of CDR3 regions. TCRdb reprocessed the multiplex PCR reads with MiXCR, giving one entry per CDR3 protein. Found here are about 610,000 distinct CDR3 sequences, about 16% of them singletons; the top ten hold approximately 12%. Time point here: newly diagnosed GD, antithyroid drugs for less than 3 months. With RNA extracted from PBMCs as input, the TCR library was made. Deletions cut 5 bases from V and 0 bases from J, with 14 bases between. This CDR3 is 17 amino acids long. From germline, CDR1 is MNHNS and CDR2 SASEGT. A remark on this clonotype: Antigen: not known.

The sample also formed part of further work on T cells in Graves' hyperthyroidism and ophthalmopathy. From that paper: Hyperthyroidism in the patients, aged 18 to 65, was newly diagnosed and under 2 months in duration. A first-round RT-PCR of the TCR CDR3 used the HTBI primer set.

The source is a man aged 18 to 30 with Graves disease. The sample consisted of peripheral blood mononuclear cells (PBMCs), taken at new diagnosis, from a patient treated with antithyroid drugs. This chain uses TRBV6-1 with TRBJ1-6; possibly TRBD1 for D (6 bases). The CDR3 spells CASSPYSQGSYNSPLHF. CDR3 DNA sequence: TGTGCCAGCAGTCCCTATTCACAGGGCTCCTATAATTCACCCCTCCACTTT.